The present TCR beta chain was sequenced within a study of siplizumab effects on memory and regulatory T cells. Study-level results: Memory cells seemed less diverse than naive T cells, which seemed major alloresponse contributors.

Points on this clone: Its antigen remains unidentified.

The CDR3 spans 14 residues. With 4 bases clipped from V and 2 bases from J, the junction kept 3 bases outside the gene matches. Germline lookup yields CDR1 SEHNR and CDR2 FQNEAQ (reference sequence). Data came from immunoSEQ multiplex PCR; TCRdb stores just in-frame clones and leaves some out. The table lists around 100,000 clones, approximately 94% of them singletons. The genes are TRBV7-9 and TRBJ2-3, with TRBD2 matching 7 bases. The receptor was derived from a human donor in good health. Material: non-Treg CD4+ T cells sorted from blood. In DNA form, the CDR3 reads TGTGCCAGCAGCTATGGGACTATCACAGATACGCAGTATTTT. Protein product: CASSYGTITDTQYF. Based on the CDR3 plus reference TRBV7-9 and TRBJ2-3, the full variable domain is DTGVSQNPRHKITKRGQNVTFRCDPISEHNRLYWYRQTLGQGPEFLTYFQNEAQLEKSRLLSDRFSAERPKGSFSTLEIQRTEQGDSAMYLCASSYGTITDTQYFGPGTRLTVL.